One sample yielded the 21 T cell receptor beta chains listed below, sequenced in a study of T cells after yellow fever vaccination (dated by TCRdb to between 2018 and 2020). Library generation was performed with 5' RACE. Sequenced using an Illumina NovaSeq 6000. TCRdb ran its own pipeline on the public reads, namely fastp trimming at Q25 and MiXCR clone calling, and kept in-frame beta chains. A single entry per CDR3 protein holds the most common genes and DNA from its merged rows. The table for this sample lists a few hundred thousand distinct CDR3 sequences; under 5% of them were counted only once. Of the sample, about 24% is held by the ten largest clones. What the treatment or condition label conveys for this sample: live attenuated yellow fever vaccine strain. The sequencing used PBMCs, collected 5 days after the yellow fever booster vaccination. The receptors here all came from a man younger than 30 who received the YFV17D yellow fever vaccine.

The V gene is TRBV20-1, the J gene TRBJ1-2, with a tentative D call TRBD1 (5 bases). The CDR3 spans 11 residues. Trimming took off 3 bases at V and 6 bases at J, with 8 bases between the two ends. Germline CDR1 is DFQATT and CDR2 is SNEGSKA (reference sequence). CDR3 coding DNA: TGCAGTGCTAGTTGGGGGAATGGCTACACCTTC. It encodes CSASWGNGYTF.

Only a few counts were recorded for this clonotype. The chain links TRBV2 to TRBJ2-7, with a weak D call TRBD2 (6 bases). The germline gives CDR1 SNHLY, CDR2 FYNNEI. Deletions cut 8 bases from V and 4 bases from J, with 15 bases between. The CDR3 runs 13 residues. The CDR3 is CASAGPRTYEQYF. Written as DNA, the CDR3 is TGTGCCAGCGCGGGACCCAGGACATACGAGCAGTACTTC. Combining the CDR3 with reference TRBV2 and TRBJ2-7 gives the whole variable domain EPEVTQTPSHQVTQMGQEVILRCVPISNHLYFYWYRQILGQKVEFLVSFYNNEISEKSEIFDDQFSVERPDGSNFTLKIRSTKLEDSAMYFCASAGPRTYEQYFGPGTRLTVT.

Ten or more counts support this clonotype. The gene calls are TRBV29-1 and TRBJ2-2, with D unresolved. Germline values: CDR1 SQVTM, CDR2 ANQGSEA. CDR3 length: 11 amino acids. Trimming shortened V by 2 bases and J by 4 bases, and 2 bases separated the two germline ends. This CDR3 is CSVETTGELFF. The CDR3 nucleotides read TGCAGCGTTGAAACCACCGGGGAGCTGTTTTTT.

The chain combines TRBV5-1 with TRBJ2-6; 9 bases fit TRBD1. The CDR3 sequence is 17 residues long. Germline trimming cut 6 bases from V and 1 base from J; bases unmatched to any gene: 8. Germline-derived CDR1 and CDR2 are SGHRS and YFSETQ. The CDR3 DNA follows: TGCGCCAGCACAACCGGGACAGGGTTATCTGGGGCCAACGTCCTGACTTTC. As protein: CASTTGTGLSGANVLTF.

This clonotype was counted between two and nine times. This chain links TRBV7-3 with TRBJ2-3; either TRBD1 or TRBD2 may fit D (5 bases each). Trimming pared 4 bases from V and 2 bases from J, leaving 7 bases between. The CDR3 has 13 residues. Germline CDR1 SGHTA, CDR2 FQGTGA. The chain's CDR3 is CASSSGTTDTQYF. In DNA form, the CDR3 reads TGTGCCAGCAGCTCGGGGACCACAGATACGCAGTATTTT.

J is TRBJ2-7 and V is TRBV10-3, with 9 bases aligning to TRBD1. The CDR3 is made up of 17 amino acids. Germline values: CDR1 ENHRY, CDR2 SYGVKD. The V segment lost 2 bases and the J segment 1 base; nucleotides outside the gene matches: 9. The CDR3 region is CAISEVTGGPASYEQYF. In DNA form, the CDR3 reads TGTGCCATCAGTGAGGTCACAGGGGGCCCGGCGTCCTACGAGCAGTACTTC.

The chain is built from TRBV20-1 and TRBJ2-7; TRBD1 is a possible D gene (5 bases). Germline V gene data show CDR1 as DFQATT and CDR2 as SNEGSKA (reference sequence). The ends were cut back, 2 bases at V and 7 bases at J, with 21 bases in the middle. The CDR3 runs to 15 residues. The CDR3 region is CSARFPRQSAWEQYF. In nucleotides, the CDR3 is TGCAGTGCTAGATTTCCCCGACAGAGCGCCTGGGAGCAGTACTTC.

The CDR3 is CASSQVEGQPQHF. Written as DNA, the CDR3 is TGTGCCAGTAGTCAAGTAGAAGGGCAGCCCCAGCATTTT. This chain joins TRBV19 and TRBJ1-5; D is unclear. The CDR3 spans 13 residues. V lost 5 bases, J lost 7 bases, and 12 bases lay in between. Germline V lookup: CDR1 LNHDA, CDR2 SQIVND (reference sequence).

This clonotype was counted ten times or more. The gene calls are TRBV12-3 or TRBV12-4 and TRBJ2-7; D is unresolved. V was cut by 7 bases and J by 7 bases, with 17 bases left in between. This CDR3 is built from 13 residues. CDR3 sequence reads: CASNGSLVREQYV. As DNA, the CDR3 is TGTGCCAGCAATGGGTCCCTCGTCCGAGAGCAGTACGTC.

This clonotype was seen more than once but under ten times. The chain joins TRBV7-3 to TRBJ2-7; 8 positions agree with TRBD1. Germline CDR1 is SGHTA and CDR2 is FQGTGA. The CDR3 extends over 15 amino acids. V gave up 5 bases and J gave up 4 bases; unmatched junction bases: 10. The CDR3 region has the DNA TGTGCCAGCAGCGTATCAGGGGGCGTAGAGTACGAGCAGTACTTC. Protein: CASSVSGGVEYEQYF.

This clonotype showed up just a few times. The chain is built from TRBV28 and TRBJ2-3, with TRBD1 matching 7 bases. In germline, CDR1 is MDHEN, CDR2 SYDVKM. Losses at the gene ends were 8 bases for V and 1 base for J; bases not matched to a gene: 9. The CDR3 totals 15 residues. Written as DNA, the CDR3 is TGTGCCAGCGCGTCAATACAGGGGCGCACAGATACGCAGTATTTT. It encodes CASASIQGRTDTQYF.

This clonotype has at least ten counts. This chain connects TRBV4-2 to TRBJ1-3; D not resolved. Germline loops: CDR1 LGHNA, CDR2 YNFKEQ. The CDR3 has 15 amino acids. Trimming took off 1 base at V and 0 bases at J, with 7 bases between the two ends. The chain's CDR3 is CASSQGVSSGNTIYF. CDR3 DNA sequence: TGTGCCAGCAGCCAAGGCGTGAGCTCTGGAAACACCATATATTTT.

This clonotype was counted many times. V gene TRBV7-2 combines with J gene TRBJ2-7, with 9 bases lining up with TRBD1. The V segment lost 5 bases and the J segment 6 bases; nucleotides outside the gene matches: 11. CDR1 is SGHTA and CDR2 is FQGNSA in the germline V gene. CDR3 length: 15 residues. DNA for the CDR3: TGTGCCAGCAGCAACGGACAGGGGCGGTTCAGCGAGCAGTACGTC. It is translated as CASSNGQGRFSEQYV.

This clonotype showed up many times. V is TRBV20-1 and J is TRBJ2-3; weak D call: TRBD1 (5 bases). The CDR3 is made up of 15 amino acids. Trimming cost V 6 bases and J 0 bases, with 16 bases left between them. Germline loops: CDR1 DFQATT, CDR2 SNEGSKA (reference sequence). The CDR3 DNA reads TGCAGTGCCGAAGGGGCAGTAACTAGCACAGATACGCAGTATTTT. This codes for CSAEGAVTSTDTQYF.

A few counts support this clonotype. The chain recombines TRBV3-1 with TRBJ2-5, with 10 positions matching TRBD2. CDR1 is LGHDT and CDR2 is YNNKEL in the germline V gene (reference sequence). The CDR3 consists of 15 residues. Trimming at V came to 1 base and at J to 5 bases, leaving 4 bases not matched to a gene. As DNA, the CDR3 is TGTGCCAGCAGCCAAGCGCCTAGCGGGGGTGAGACCCAGTACTTC. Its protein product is CASSQAPSGGETQYF.

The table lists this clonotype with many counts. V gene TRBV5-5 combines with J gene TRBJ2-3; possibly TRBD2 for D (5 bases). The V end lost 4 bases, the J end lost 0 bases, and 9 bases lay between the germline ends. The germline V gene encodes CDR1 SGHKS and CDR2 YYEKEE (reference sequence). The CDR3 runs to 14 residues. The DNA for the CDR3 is TGTGCCAGCAGCCTGAGGACTAGCACAGATACGCAGTATTTT. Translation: CASSLRTSTDTQYF.

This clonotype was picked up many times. CDR3 in amino acids: CSAPLSYEQFF. The CDR3 DNA sequence: TGCAGCGCCCCCCTAAGCTATGAGCAGTTCTTC. This chain connects TRBV29-1 to TRBJ2-1; no clear D gene. From germline, CDR1 is SQVTM and CDR2 ANQGSEA. The CDR3 sequence is 11 residues long. V dropped 7 bases and J dropped 8 bases, with 12 bases sitting between them.

CDR3 amino acids: CASSQEKAGGLPVPIQYF. In nucleotides, the CDR3 is TGCGCCAGCAGCCAAGAGAAGGCAGGAGGGCTACCCGTTCCCATTCAGTACTTC. The chain couples TRBV4-1 to TRBJ2-4; tentative D call: TRBD2 (6 bases). V lost 0 bases, J lost 9 bases, and 24 bases lay in between. Germline values: CDR1 MGHRA, CDR2 YSYEKL. The CDR3 length is 18 residues.

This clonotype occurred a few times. The CDR3 spells CASSQARGLADTQYF. The CDR3 DNA reads as TGCGCCAGCAGCCAAGCCCGAGGGTTAGCAGATACGCAGTATTTT. The rearrangement uses TRBV4-3 and TRBJ2-3; a possible D gene is TRBD2 (5 bases). Germline CDR1 and CDR2: LGHNA and YSLEER. The CDR3 sequence is 15 residues long. The V end was cut by 1 base, the J end by 4 bases, with 12 bases between.

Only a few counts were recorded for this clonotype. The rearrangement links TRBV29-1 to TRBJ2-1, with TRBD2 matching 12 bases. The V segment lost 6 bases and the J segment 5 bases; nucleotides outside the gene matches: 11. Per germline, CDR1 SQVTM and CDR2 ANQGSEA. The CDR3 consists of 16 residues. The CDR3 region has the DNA TGCAGCGTGCAGGGGAGGACTAGCGGGACTCACAATGAGCAGTTCTTC. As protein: CSVQGRTSGTHNEQFF.

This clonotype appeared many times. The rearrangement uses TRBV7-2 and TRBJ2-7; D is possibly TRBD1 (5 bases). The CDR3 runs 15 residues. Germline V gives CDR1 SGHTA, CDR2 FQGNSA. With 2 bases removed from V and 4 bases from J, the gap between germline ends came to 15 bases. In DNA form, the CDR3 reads TGTGCCAGCAGCTTATTTCAGGGAACAGCGTACGAGCAGTACTTC. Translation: CASSLFQGTAYEQYF.